This T cell receptor beta chain originates from a study of regulatory T cells in long-lasting Graves disease. Trimming shortened V by 2 bases and J by 10 bases, and 12 bases separated the two germline ends. Per the germline V gene, CDR1 is SGDLS and CDR2 is YYNGEE. The CDR3 is 12 amino acids. Details on this clonotype: Antigen unknown.

Building the TCR beta libraries relied on iRepertoire HTBI primers, and CDR3 regions underwent Arm-PCR. TCRdb reprocessed the multiplex PCR reads via MiXCR and lists one record per CDR3 protein. The data hold 620,000 or so distinct CDR3 sequences, with around 17% observed a single time. Overall study results and limits: Preferential use of TRBV28, TRBJ1-2 and TRBJ2-5 was seen in persistent disease.

As for time point: newly diagnosed GD, antithyroid drugs for less than 3 months. PBMC-extracted RNA yielded the TCR library. EDTA tubes received roughly 9 milliliters of collected peripheral blood. The same sample was also studied in work on T cells in Graves' hyperthyroidism and ophthalmopathy. This second report adds: Ophthalmopathy stood apart from stable hyperthyroidism in a 13 V-J model.

This material consisted of peripheral blood mononuclear cells (PBMCs), taken at new diagnosis, from a patient treated with antithyroid drugs. The V call is TRBV9, the J call TRBJ1-2; D possibly corresponds to TRBD1 (5 bases). This receptor was taken from a woman in her twenties or thirties with Graves disease. The CDR3 DNA is TGTGCCAGCAGCGTCTCGCGGGGCGACTACACCTTC. Its translation: CASSVSRGDYTF. The entire variable domain, with the rest obtained from reference TRBV9 and TRBJ1-2, is as follows: DSGVTQTPKHLITATGQRVTLRCSPRSGDLSVYWYQQSLDQGLQFLIQYYNGEERAKGNILERFSAQQFPDLHSELNLSSLELGDSALYFCASSVSRGDYTFGSGTRLTVV.